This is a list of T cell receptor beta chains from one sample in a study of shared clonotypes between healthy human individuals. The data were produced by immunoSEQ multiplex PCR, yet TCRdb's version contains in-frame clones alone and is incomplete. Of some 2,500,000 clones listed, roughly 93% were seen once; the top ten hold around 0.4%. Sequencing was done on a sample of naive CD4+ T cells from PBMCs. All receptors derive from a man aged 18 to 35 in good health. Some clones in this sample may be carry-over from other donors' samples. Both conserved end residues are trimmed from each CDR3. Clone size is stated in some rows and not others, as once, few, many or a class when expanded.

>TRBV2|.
ASSRDRAVTHTQY
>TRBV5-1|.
ASSPDPNTGELF
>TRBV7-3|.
ASSFKDGAF
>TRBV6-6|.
ASSPGTVNTEAF
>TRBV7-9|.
ASSLVGRGLETQY
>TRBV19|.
ASSMVGQSKNIQY
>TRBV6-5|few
ASSYSQGSQPQH
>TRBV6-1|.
ASSEAGGAYWSNQPQH
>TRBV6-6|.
ASSPGNGYT
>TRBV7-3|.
ASRRTGLPSAY
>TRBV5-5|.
ASSLEGGGYEQY
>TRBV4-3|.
ASSQHGTGNEQY
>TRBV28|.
ASSIEDRGTGELF
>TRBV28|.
ASSDIRGLNTEAF
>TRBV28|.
ASTPGQGTYNEQF
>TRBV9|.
ASSGHADPGTYEQY
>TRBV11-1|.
ASSQGGGQPQH
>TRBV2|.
ASRPSPGQGNWGELF
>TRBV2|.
AIKLGTGASAEAF
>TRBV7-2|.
ASSLRPDTQY
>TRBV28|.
ASSLAGLYEQY
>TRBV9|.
ASSALAGGPGELF
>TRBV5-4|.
ASSPGTEIYNEQF
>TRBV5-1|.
ASSLAGGPQETQY
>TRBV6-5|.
ASTANYEQY
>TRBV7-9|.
ASSLVRGIIPPGELF
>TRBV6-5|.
ASRPGQWNTEAF
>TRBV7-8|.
ASSPRTANTEAF
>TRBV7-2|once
ASSPSRDSNQPQH
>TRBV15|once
ATSSHRFTEAF
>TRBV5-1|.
ASTSGRGWRDLREKLF
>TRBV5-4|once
ASSSYDRLRSTNEKLF
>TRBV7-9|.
ASSYPQRETQY
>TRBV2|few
ASRDTAQLYNEQF
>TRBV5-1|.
ASSLSRRTEQY
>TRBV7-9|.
ASSSEEATYEQY